This T cell receptor beta chain originates from a study of T cell responses to AZD1222 COVID-19 vaccine. Remarks on this clone: As yet, its antigen is unknown.

General study findings and limits: Per reports, nearly half of all spike-specific TCRs target regions that are unmutated in variants. Spike-specific TCR breadth and depth went up after people got two AZD1222 doses. Sampling captured repertoires only after the peak T cell response. Distributed over spike, vaccine-associated CD4 TCRs predominated at 160-218 and 743-854.

Clones were read by immunoSEQ multiplex PCR, and TCRdb kept only the in-frame ones, dropping some. The sample consists of some 130,000 clones, 75% to 90% of them appearing once. Source: peripheral blood, taken on day 0 of AZD1222 vaccination. The receptor comes from an adult in good health.

As DNA, the CDR3 is TGTGCCAGCAGCTCTGCAAGGGCGGATTACACAGATACGCAGTATTTT. It codes for CASSSARADYTDTQYF. V gene TRBV7-8 combines with J gene TRBJ2-3; unclear D gene. This CDR3 spans 16 amino acids. Looked up from germline, CDR1 is SGHVS and CDR2 is FQNEAQ. V dropped 4 bases and J dropped 2 bases, with 16 bases sitting between them.